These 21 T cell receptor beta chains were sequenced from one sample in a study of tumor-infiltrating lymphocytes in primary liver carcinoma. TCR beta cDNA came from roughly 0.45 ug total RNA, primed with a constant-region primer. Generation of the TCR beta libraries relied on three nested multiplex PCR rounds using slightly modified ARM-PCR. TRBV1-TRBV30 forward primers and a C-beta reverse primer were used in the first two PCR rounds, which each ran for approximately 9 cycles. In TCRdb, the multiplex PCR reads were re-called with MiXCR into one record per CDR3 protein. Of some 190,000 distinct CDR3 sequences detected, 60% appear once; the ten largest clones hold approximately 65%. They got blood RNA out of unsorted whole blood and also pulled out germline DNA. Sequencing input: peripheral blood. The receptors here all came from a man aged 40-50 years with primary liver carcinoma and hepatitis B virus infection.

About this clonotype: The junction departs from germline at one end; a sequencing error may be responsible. The CDR3 DNA reads as TGTGCCAGCAGTTTAGAGATGGTCTACGAGCAGTACTTC. Residues: CASSLEMVYEQYF. The chain carries TRBV11-2 and TRBJ2-7, with D uncertain. The CDR3 has 13 amino acids. The germline V gene has CDR1 SGHAT and CDR2 FQNNGV.

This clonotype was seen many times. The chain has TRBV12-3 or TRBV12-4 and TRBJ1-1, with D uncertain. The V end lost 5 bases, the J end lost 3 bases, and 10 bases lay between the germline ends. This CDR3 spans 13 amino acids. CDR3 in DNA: TGTGCCAGCAGTCGACTAGTAGACACTGAAGCTTTCTTT. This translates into CASSRLVDTEAFF.

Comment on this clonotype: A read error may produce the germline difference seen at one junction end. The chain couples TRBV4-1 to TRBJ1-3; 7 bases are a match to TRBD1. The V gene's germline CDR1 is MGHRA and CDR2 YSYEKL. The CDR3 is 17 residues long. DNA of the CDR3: TGCGCCAGCAGCCAAAAAGGACAGGAGCCCTCTGGAGACACCATATATTTT. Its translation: CASSQKGQEPSGDTIYF.

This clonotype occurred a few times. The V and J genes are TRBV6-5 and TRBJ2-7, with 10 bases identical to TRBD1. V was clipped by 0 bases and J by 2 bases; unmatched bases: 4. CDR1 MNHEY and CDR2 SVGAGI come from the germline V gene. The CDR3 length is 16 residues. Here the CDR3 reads CASSYSGTGAPYEQYF. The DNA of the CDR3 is TGTGCCAGCAGTTACTCTGGGACAGGGGCGCCCTACGAGCAGTACTTC.

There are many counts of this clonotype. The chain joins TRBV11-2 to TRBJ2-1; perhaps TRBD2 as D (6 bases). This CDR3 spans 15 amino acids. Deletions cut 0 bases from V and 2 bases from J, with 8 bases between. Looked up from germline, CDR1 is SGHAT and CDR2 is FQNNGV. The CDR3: CASSLDAGPYNEQFF. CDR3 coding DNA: TGTGCCAGCAGCTTAGATGCGGGGCCCTACAATGAGCAGTTCTTC. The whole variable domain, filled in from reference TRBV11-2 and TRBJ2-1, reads EAGVAQSPRYKIIEKRQSVAFWCNPISGHATLYWYQQILGQGPKLLIQFQNNGVVDDSQLPKDRFSAERLKGVDSTLKIQPAKLEDSAVYLCASSLDAGPYNEQFFGPGTRLTVL.

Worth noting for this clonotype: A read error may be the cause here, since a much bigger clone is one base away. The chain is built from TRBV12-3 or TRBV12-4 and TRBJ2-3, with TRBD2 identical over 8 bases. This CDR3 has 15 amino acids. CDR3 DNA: TGTGCCAGCGGTTTGAGGGGACTAGTCACAGATACGCAGTATTTT. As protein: CASGLRGLVTDTQYF.

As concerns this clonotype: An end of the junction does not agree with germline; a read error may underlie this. The DNA of the CDR3 is TGTGTCAGCAGCCGAGGGGGCGCTGAAGCTTTCTTT. It translates to CVSSRGGAEAFF. The V gene is TRBV12-3 or TRBV12-4, the J gene TRBJ1-1; 7 positions match TRBD1. The CDR3 is 12 residues long.

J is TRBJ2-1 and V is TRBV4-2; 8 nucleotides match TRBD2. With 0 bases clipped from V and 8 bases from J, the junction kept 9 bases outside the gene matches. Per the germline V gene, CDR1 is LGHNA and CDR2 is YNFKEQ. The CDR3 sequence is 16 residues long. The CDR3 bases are TGTGCCAGCAGCCAAGATCGGGCGGGAGGAGGGGATGAGCAGTTCTTC. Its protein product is CASSQDRAGGGDEQFF.

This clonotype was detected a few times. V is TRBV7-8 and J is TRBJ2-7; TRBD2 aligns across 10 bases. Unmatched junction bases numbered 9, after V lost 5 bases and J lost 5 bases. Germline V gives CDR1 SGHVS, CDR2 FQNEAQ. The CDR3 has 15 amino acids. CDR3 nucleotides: TGTGCCAGCAGCCATGGGACTAGCGTTGCTAACGAGCAGTACTTC. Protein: CASSHGTSVANEQYF.

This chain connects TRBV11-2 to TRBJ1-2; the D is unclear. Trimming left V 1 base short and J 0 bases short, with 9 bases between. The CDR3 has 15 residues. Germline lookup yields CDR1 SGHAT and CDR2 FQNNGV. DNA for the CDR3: TGTGCCAGCAGCTTAGTGGTCAAGCCTAACTATGGCTACACCTTC. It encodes CASSLVVKPNYGYTF.

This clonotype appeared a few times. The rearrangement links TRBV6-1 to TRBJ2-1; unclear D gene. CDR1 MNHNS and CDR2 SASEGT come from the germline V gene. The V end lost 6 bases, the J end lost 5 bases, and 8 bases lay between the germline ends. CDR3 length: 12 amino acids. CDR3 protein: CASSPVDNEQFF. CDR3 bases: TGTGCCAGCAGCCCCGTAGACAATGAGCAGTTCTTC.

The CDR3 here is CASSLEFDRDYEQYF. CDR3 nucleotide sequence: TGTGCCAGCAGTCTCGAGTTCGACCGGGACTACGAGCAGTACTTC. This chain connects TRBV6-4 to TRBJ2-7; possible D gene TRBD2, 5 bases. This CDR3 region has 15 residues. CDR1 and CDR2 from the germline V gene are MRHNA and SNTAGT. Deletions cut 5 bases from V and 3 bases from J, with 17 bases between.

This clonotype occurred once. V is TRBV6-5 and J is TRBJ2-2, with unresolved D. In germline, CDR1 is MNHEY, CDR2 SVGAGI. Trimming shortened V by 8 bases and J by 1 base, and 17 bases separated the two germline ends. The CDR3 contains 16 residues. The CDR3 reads CASSTIRVLNTGELFF. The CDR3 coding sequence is TGTGCCAGCTCCACAATCCGGGTCCTGAACACCGGGGAGCTGTTTTTT.

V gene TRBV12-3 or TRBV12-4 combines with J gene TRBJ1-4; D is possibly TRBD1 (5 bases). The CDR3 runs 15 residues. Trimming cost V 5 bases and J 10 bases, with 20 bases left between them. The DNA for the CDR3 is TGTGCCAGCAGTGTGGGACCCGGAAACAAATTAAAACTGTTTTTT. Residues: CASSVGPGNKLKLFF.

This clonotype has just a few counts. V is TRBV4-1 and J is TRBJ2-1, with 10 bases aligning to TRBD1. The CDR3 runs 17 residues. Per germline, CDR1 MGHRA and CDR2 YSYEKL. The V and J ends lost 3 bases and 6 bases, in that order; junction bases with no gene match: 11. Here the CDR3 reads CASSHGTDRGRGNEQFF. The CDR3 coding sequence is TGCGCCAGCAGCCACGGCACAGACAGGGGGCGCGGCAATGAGCAGTTCTTC.

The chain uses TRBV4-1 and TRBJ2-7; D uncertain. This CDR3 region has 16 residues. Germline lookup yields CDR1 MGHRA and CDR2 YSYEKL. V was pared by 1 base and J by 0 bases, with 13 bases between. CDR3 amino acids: CASSQGAPFISYEQYF. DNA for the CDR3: TGCGCCAGCAGCCAAGGGGCTCCCTTTATCTCCTACGAGCAGTACTTC.

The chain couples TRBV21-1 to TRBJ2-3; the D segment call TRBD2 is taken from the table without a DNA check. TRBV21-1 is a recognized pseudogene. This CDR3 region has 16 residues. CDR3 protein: CASSDTRGGSGDTQYF. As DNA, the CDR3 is TGTGCCAGCAGCGACACGCGGGGGGGTTCAGGAGATACGCAGTATTTT.

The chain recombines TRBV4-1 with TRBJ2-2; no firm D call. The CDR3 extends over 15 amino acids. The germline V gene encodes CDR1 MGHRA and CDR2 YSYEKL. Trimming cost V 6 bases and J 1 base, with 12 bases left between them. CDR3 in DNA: TGCGCCAGCAGTCACAGAGATGAGAACACCGGGGAGCTGTTTTTT. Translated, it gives CASSHRDENTGELFF.

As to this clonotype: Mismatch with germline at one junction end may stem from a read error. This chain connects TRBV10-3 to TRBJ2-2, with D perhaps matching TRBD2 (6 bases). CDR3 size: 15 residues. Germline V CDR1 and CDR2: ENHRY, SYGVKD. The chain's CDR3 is CATAGLATDTGELFF. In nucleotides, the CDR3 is TGCGCCACCGCCGGGCTAGCGACGGACACCGGGGAGCTGTTTTTT.

This CDR3 reads CASSQQQVRQYF. The CDR3 DNA follows: TGTGCCAGCAGCCAACAACAGGTGCGGCAGTATTTT. V gene TRBV14 combines with J gene TRBJ2-3, with a possible D match to TRBD1 (5 bases). Per germline, CDR1 SGHDN and CDR2 FVKESK. The CDR3 consists of 12 residues. Trimming removed 2 bases from V and 11 bases from J, with 11 bases in between. The variable domain in full, completed from reference TRBV14 and TRBJ2-3, reads EAGVTQFPSHSVIEKGQTVTLRCDPISGHDNLYWYRRVMGKEIKFLLHFVKESKQDESGMPNNRFLAERTGGTYSTLKVQPAELEDSGVYFCASSQQQVRQYFGPGTRLTVL.

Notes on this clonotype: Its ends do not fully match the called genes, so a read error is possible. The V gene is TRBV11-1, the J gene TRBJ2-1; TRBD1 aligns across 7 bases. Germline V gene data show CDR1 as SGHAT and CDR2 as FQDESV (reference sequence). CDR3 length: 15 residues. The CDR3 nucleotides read TGTGTCAGCAGCAACAGGGGCGGTATTTACAATGGGCAGTTCTTC. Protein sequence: CVSSNRGGIYNGQFF.